The entry that follows covers one T cell receptor beta chain sequence. Germline V lookup: CDR1 MNHEY, CDR2 SVGAGI. The CDR3 sequence is 14 residues long. Trimming stripped 7 bases from V and 8 bases from J, with 20 bases between. Sequencing used immunoSEQ multiplex PCR; TCRdb keeps in-frame clones, though not all of them. The table shows about 140,000 clones, with around 90% occurring only once. These data originate in a study of control samples from healthy donors and cancer patients. Sequencing was done on a sample of blood. The chain has TRBV6-5 and TRBJ1-2; tentative D call: TRBD1 (6 bases). The receptor was derived from a man aged 18 to 29 in good health. The DNA of the CDR3 is TGTGCCAGCACCTACTCTTATACAGGGAGCGGCTACACCTTC. Translation: CASTYSYTGSGYTF.